This passage covers 27 T cell receptor beta chains from one sample sequenced in a study of tumor-infiltrating lymphocytes in oesophageal squamous cell carcinoma. TCRdb reprocessed the PCR reads via MiXCR and lists one record per CDR3 protein. The sample carries about 21,000 distinct CDR3 sequences, more than 30% recorded once. Sequenced sample: esophageal tumor tissue. These receptors all stem from a male donor with esophageal squamous cell carcinoma.

This sequence joins TRBV7-3 and TRBJ2-4; 12 nucleotides line up with TRBD2. Judging by the DNA end, TRBJ2-7 fits better; the J call may be wrong. CDR3 length equals 18 residues. From germline, CDR1 is SGHTA and CDR2 FQGTGA. The CDR3 spells CASANSGMTSGGSYEQYF. In nucleotides, the CDR3 is TGTGCCAGCGCGAACTCGGGGATGACTAGCGGGGGTTCCTACGAGCAGTACTTC.

The chain carries TRBV10-3 and TRBJ2-5, with a possible D match to TRBD2 (5 bases). The end of the DNA aligns better with TRBJ2-1, so the J call may be wrong. The CDR3 covers 17 residues. Germline loops: CDR1 ENHRY, CDR2 SYGVKD. CDR3 residues: CASSKAGGAANYNEQFF. CDR3 DNA: TGTGCCAGCAGCAAGGCCGGTGGAGCGGCCAACTACAATGAGCAGTTCTTC.

This clonotype showed up many times. A much larger clone lies a single base off, so this may be a read error. The chain is built from TRBV7-8 and TRBJ2-3, with D tentatively TRBD2 (5 bases). This CDR3 is built from 16 residues. Looked up from germline, CDR1 is SGHVS and CDR2 is FQNEAQ. Trimming removed 0 bases at V and 14 bases at J, with 24 bases between. The CDR3 sequence: CASSLAGPPVTGELYF. CDR3 nucleotide sequence: TGTGCCAGCAGCTTAGCCGGGCCCCCAGTCACCGGGGAGCTGTATTTT. Full variable domain (missing parts from reference TRBV7-8 and TRBJ2-3): GAGVSQSPRYKVAKRGQDVALRCDPISGHVSLFWYQQALGQGPEFLTYFQNEAQLDKSGLPSDRFFAERPEGSVSTLKIQRTQQEDSAVYLCASSLAGPPVTGELYFGPGTRLTVL.

This clonotype counts as medium-sized (0.01 to 0.1%). V and J are TRBV19 and TRBJ2-3; 8 bases are a match to TRBD1. This CDR3 region has 16 residues. V shed 3 bases, J shed 5 bases, and the junction held 10 bases outside the gene matches. Germline lookup yields CDR1 LNHDA and CDR2 SQIVND (reference sequence). CDR3 sequence: CASSIFLRGLEDTQYF. CDR3 in DNA: TGTGCCAGTAGTATCTTTCTCAGGGGGCTTGAAGATACGCAGTATTTT.

This clonotype was recorded a few times. This sequence joins TRBV7-2 and TRBJ2-1, with 7 bases fitting TRBD1. TRBJ2-5 explains the end of the DNA better; the J call may be wrong. CDR1 and CDR2 (germline): SGHTA, FQGNSA. The CDR3 spans 15 residues. CDR3 protein: CASSLATGFQETQYF. The CDR3 DNA sequence: TGTGCCAGCAGCTTAGCGACAGGGTTCCAAGAGACCCAGTACTTC.

This clonotype was recorded a few times. One end of the junction is discordant with germline, which a read error may explain. The V call is TRBV7-2, the J call TRBJ2-7; a weak D match, TRBD2 (5 bases). CDR1 and CDR2 from the germline V gene are SGHTA and FQGNSA. The length of the CDR3 is 14 residues. The CDR3 loop is CASSLYENTGELYF. The DNA for the CDR3 is TGTGCCAGCAGCTTGTATGAGAACACCGGGGAGCTGTACTTC.

This chain connects TRBV4-1 to TRBJ2-7; TRBD2 is a possible D gene (6 bases). The better agreement between TRBJ2-1 and the DNA end casts doubt on the J call. CDR3 length: 13 amino acids. Germline-derived CDR1 and CDR2 are MGHRA and YSYEKL. The DNA for the CDR3 is TGCGCCAGCAGCCGCGAATGGGGGGATGAGCAGTTCTTC. Translating it yields CASSREWGDEQFF.

This clonotype was observed many times. The chain couples TRBV5-1 to TRBJ2-2, with a possible D match to TRBD2 (6 bases). Germline lookup yields CDR1 SGHRS and CDR2 YFSETQ. Trimming took off 1 base at V and 4 bases at J, with 8 bases between the two ends. The CDR3 length is 14 residues. CDR3 DNA: TGCGCCAGCAGCTTGAACGGGGGCACCGGGGAGCTGTTTTTT. This sequence encodes CASSLNGGTGELFF.

This clonotype was recorded a few times. This chain joins TRBV29-1 and TRBJ1-1; unclear D gene. The CDR3 has 13 amino acids. CDR1 is SQVTM and CDR2 is ANQGSEA in the germline V gene. V gave up 3 bases and J gave up 3 bases, with 11 bases separating them. CDR3 nucleotide sequence: TGCAGCGTTGAGGTGGGTTACGACACTGAAGCTTTCTTT. Protein product: CSVEVGYDTEAFF.

The chain combines TRBV10-3 with TRBJ2-3; 8 bases line up with TRBD2. The closer fit of TRBJ2-5 to the DNA end suggests the J call may be wrong. The germline V gene has CDR1 ENHRY and CDR2 SYGVKD. The CDR3 loop spans 14 amino acids. The CDR3 bases are TGTGCCATCAGTGATCGGGGGGGCCAAGAGACCCAGTACTTC. It yields the protein CAISDRGGQETQYF.

The gene calls are TRBV6-1 and TRBJ1-6; D is possibly TRBD1 (5 bases). The CDR3 loop spans 16 amino acids. Germline V CDR1 and CDR2: MNHNS, SASEGT. V was cut by 5 bases and J by 9 bases, with 20 bases left in between. Here the CDR3 DNA reads TGTGCCAGCAGTTCACCGGGACGGAGGGTAGGTTCACCCCTCCACTTT. It encodes CASSSPGRRVGSPLHF.

The chain has TRBV7-2 and TRBJ2-3; TRBD2 agrees at 9 bases. The trim removed 2 bases at V and 3 bases at J, leaving 0 bases unmatched. CDR3 size: 14 residues. The germline V gene has CDR1 SGHTA and CDR2 FQGNSA. Here the CDR3 DNA reads TGTGCCAGCAGCTTAAGCGGGGGGACAGATACGCAGTATTTT. Its translation is CASSLSGGTDTQYF.

This chain joins TRBV20-1 and TRBJ2-3; 9 nucleotides align to TRBD2. CDR1 is DFQATT and CDR2 is SNEGSKA in the germline V gene (reference sequence). The CDR3 is 16 residues long. V dropped 3 bases and J dropped 6; count of bases not matched to a gene: 13. For the CDR3, the DNA is TGCAGTGCTAGGGGCTCGATAGTAGCGGGAGTGGATACGCAGTATTTT. Translating it yields CSARGSIVAGVDTQYF.

About this clonotype itself: This CDR3 is missing its conserved last phenylalanine or tryptophan, likely due to a read error. The limits of the CDR3 on the DNA are not certain, so only TCRdb's listed CDR3 is given. This chain links TRBV7-3 with TRBJ2-6; TRBD2, the table's D call, lacks a check against the DNA. Per germline, CDR1 SGHTA and CDR2 FQGTGA. The CDR3 has 22 residues if both end residues are counted. The CDR3 is CASSINPTTSGLAGAYEQYFGA.

A word on this clonotype: Lacking the conserved final phenylalanine or tryptophan, this CDR3 likely reflects a read error. The limits of the CDR3 on the DNA are not certain, so only TCRdb's listed CDR3 is given. The V call is TRBV14, the J call TRBJ2-4. CDR1 and CDR2 (germline): SGHDN, FVKESK. The CDR3 is 13 amino acids in total, end residues counted. CDR3 loop: CASSLGYEQYFGN.

The chain combines TRBV7-2 with TRBJ2-3; 8 bases align to TRBD1. The assigned J gene may be wrong: the sequence end matches TRBJ2-7 better. This CDR3 is built from 13 residues. Germline CDR1 reads SGHTA; CDR2 reads FQGNSA. CDR3 amino acids: CASSSDRGGEQYF. In DNA form, the CDR3 reads TGTGCCAGCAGCTCCGACAGGGGCGGGGAGCAGTACTTC.

This clonotype showed up just once. J is TRBJ2-7 and V is TRBV7-2, with TRBD1 as a possible D gene (6 bases). The ends were cut back, 6 bases at V and 1 base at J, with 16 bases in the middle. The germline CDR1 and CDR2 sequences are SGHTA and FQGNSA. The CDR3 covers 15 residues. CDR3 amino acids: CASRPGRGLSYEQYF. The CDR3 DNA reads TGTGCCAGCAGGCCCGGCAGGGGCCTTTCCTACGAGCAGTACTTC.

V is TRBV3-1 and J is TRBJ2-2, with TRBD2 matching 7 bases. CDR1 is LGHDT and CDR2 is YNNKEL in the germline V gene (reference sequence). Germline trimming cut 4 bases from V and 1 base from J; bases unmatched to any gene: 0. The CDR3 sequence is 14 residues long. The CDR3 here is CASSPGGNTGELFF. The CDR3 nucleotides read TGTGCCAGCAGCCCGGGGGGGAACACCGGGGAGCTGTTTTTT. Based on the CDR3 plus reference TRBV3-1 and TRBJ2-2, the full variable domain is DTAVSQTPKYLVTQMGNDKSIKCEQNLGHDTMYWYKQDSKKFLKIMFSYNNKELIINETVPNRFSPKSPDKAHLNLHINSLELGDSAVYFCASSPGGNTGELFFGEGSRLTVL.

CDR3 in DNA: TGTGCCAGCAGCTTATCCTCCAGGTCCCCCTACAATGAGCAGTTCTTC. Its protein is CASSLSSRSPYNEQFF. V is TRBV7-2 and J is TRBJ2-1; D is unresolved. CDR1 and CDR2 from the germline V gene are SGHTA and FQGNSA. The CDR3 runs 16 residues. The V and J ends lost 2 bases and 2 bases respectively, with 13 bases between them.

This clonotype was counted at least ten times. This chain uses TRBV5-4 with TRBJ2-5; D possibly corresponds to TRBD1 (6 bases). The CDR3 runs to 13 residues. CDR1 and CDR2 (germline): SGHNT, YYREEE (reference sequence). Trimming left V 5 bases short and J 2 bases short, with 10 bases between. The CDR3 sequence: CASRVGGQETQYF. The CDR3 nucleotides read TGTGCCAGCAGGGTAGGGGGTCAAGAGACCCAGTACTTC.

The chain carries TRBV11-2 and TRBJ2-1, with D uncertain. V lost 3 bases, J lost 3 bases, and 3 bases lay in between. This CDR3 region has 12 residues. Germline loops: CDR1 SGHAT, CDR2 FQNNGV. The CDR3 DNA is TGTGCCAGCAGCTTTGGCTACAATGAGCAGTTCTTC. Translated: CASSFGYNEQFF.

This clonotype showed up many times. The chain combines TRBV28 with TRBJ2-3; tentatively, D is TRBD2 (5 bases). Looked up from germline, CDR1 is MDHEN and CDR2 is SYDVKM. The CDR3 is 13 amino acids. The V and J ends lost 4 bases and 11 bases respectively, with 16 bases between them. CDR3 in DNA: TGTGCCAGCAGTTCCCTGACTTTCCGGGGGCAGTATTTT. It encodes CASSSLTFRGQYF. The complete variable domain, with remaining parts taken from reference TRBV28 and TRBJ2-3, reads DVKVTQSSRYLVKRTGEKVFLECVQDMDHENMFWYRQDPGLGLRLIYFSYDVKMKEKGDIPEGYSVSREKKERFSLILESASTNQTSMYLCASSSLTFRGQYFGPGTRLTVL.

This chain joins TRBV4-3 and TRBJ2-3; 9 positions agree with TRBD1. The J segment lost 3 bases and the V segment lost 4 bases, leaving 5 bases of the junction unmatched. CDR1 is LGHNA and CDR2 is YSLEER in the germline V gene. This CDR3 contains 15 residues. CDR3 nucleotide sequence: TGCGCCAGCAGCCCCTCGACAGGGGGGACAGATACGCAGTATTTT. It translates to CASSPSTGGTDTQYF.

The rearrangement uses TRBV12-3 or TRBV12-4 and TRBJ2-5, with D unresolved. V lost 1 base to trimming and J lost 7 bases, with 13 bases between them. This CDR3 spans 14 amino acids. The CDR3: CASSLGQAVGTQYF. The CDR3 coding sequence is TGTGCCAGCAGTTTAGGGCAGGCTGTGGGGACCCAGTACTTC.

The chain links TRBV18 to TRBJ2-5; no firm D call. The CDR3 is 11 amino acids. V shed 8 bases and J shed 1 base, with 5 bases lying between them. Germline values: CDR1 KGHSH, CDR2 LQKENI. The CDR3 loop reads CASTAQETQYF. CDR3 nucleotide sequence: TGTGCCAGCACCGCCCAAGAGACCCAGTACTTC.

The chain uses TRBV6-5 and TRBJ2-7, with a possible D match to TRBD1 (5 bases). Germline CDR1 is MNHEY and CDR2 is SVGAGI. The CDR3 runs to 17 residues. The germline V and J ends were trimmed by 4 bases and 6 bases, with 25 bases remaining between them. The CDR3 coding sequence is TGTGCCAGCAGTTCCGACCATCCGGACATGATAAAGGGCGAGCAGTACTTC. Its translation: CASSSDHPDMIKGEQYF.

This clonotype was seen ten or more times. The DNA is omitted, as the CDR3 cannot be located on it reliably, and the CDR3 follows TCRdb's listing. The rearrangement uses TRBV12-3 or TRBV12-4 and TRBJ2-6; the D call TRBD2 from the table was never checked on the DNA. The CDR3 contains 14 residues when both ends are counted. This CDR3 reads CASSPHGGPLHLRF.